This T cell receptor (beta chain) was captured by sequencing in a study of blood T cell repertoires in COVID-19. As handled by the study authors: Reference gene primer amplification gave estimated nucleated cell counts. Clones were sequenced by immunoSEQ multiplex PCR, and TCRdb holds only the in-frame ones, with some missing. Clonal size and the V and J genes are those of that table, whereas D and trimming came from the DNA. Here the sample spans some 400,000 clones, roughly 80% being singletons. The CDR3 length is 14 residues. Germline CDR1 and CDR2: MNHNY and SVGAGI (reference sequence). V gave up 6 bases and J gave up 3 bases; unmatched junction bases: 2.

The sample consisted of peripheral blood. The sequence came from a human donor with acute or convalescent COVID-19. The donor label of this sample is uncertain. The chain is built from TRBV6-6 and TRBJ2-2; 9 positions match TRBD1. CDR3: CASRDRGHTGELFF. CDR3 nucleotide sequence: TGTGCCAGCAGGGACAGGGGTCACACCGGGGAGCTGTTTTTT.